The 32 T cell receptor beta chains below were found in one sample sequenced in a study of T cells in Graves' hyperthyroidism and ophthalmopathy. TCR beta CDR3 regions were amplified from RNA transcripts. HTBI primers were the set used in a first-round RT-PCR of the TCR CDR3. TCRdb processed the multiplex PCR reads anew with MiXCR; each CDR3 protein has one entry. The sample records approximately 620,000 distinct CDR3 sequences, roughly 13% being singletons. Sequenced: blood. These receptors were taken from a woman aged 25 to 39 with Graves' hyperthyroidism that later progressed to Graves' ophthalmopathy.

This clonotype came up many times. The chain's CDR3 is CATSRVGTGDSPLHF. As DNA, the CDR3 is TGTGCCACCAGCAGAGTAGGGACAGGGGATTCACCCCTCCACTTT. The chain links TRBV15 to TRBJ1-6; 10 nucleotides line up with TRBD1. The germline V gene has CDR1 LNHNV and CDR2 YYDKDF (reference sequence). This CDR3 spans 15 amino acids. J was trimmed by 8 bases and V by 1 base; bases with no gene match: 2.

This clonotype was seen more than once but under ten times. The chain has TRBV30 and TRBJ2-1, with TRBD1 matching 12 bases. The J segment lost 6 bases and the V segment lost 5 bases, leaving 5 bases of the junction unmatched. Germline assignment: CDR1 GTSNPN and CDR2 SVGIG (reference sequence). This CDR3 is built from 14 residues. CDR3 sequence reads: CAWEGQGARNEQFF. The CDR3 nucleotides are TGTGCCTGGGAGGGACAGGGGGCGCGCAATGAGCAGTTCTTC.

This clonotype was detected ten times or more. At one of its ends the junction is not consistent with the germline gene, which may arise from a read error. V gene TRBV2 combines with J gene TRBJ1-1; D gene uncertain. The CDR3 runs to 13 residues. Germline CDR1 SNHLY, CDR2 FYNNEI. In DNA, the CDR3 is TGTGCCAGCGTTATTGAGATGAACACTGAAGCTTACTTT. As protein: CASVIEMNTEAYF. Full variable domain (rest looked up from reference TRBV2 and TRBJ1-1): EPEVTQTPSHQVTQMGQEVILRCVPISNHLYFYWYRQILGQKVEFLVSFYNNEISEKSEIFDDQFSVERPDGSNFTLKIRSTKLEDSAMYFCASVIEMNTEAYFGQGTRLTVV.

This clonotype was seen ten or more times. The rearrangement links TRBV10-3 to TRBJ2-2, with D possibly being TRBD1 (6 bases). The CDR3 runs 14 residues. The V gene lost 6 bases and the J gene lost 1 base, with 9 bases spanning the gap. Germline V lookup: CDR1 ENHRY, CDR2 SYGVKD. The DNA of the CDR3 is TGTGCCATCAGGGACAGTCGGAACACCGGGGAGCTGTTTTTT. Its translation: CAIRDSRNTGELFF.

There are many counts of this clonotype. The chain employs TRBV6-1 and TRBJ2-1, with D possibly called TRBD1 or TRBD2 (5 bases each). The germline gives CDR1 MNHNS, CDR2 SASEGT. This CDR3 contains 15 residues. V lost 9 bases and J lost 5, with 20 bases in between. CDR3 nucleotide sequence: TGTGCCAGTGGAAGAGGGGTCAGATCGGACAATGAGCAGTTCTTC. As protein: CASGRGVRSDNEQFF.

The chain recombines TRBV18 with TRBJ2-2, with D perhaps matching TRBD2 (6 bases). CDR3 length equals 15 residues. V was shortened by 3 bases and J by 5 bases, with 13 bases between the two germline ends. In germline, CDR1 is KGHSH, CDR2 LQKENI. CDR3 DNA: TGTGCCAGCTCACCGGAGGGGCTACCAACCGGGGAGCTGTTTTTT. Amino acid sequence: CASSPEGLPTGELFF.

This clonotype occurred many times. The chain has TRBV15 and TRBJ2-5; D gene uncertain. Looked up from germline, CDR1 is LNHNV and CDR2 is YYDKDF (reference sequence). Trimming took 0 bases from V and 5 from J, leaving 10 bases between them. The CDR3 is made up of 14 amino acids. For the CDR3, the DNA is TGTGCCACCAGCAGAGATACGGTGGGGGAGACCCAGTACTTC. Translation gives CATSRDTVGETQYF.

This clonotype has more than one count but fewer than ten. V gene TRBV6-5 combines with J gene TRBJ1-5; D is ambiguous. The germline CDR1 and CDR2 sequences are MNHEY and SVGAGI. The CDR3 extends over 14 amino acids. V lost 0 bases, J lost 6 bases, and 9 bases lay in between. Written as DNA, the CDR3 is TGTGCCAGCAGTTACTCGAGTCGGGTTCAGCCCCAGCATTTT. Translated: CASSYSSRVQPQHF.

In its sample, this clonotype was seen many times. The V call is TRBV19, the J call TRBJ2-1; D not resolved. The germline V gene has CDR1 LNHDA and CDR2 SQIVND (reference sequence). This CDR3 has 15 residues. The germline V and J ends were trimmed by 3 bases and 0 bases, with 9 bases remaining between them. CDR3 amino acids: CASSIYTGSYNEQFF. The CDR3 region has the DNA TGTGCCAGTAGTATTTACACTGGCTCCTACAATGAGCAGTTCTTC.

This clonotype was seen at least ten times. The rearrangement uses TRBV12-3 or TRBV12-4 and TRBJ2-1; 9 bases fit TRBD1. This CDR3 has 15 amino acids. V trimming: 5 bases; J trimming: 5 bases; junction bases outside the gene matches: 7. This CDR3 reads CASSRTDRGDNEQFF. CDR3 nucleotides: TGTGCCAGCAGTCGTACCGACAGGGGGGACAATGAGCAGTTCTTC.

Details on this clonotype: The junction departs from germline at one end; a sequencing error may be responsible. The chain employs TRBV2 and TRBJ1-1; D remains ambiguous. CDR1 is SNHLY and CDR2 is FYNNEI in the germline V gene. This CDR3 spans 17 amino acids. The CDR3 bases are TGTACCAGCAGGAAGTCATCCCAGGAGGGAGAGGGCACTGAAGCCTTCTTT. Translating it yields CTSRKSSQEGEGTEAFF.

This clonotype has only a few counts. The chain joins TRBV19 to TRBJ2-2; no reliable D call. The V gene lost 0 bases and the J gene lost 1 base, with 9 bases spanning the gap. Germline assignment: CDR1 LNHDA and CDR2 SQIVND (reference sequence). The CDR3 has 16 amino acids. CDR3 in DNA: TGTGCCAGTAGTATAGATATAGGCAGGAACACCGGGGAGCTGTTTTTT. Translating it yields CASSIDIGRNTGELFF.

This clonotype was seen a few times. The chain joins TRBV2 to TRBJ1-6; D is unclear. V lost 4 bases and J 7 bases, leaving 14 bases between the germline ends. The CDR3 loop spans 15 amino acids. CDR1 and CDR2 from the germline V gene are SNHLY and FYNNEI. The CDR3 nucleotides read TGTGCCAGCAGTGTCCAGGACGGAAGAAATTCACCCCTCCACTTT. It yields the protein CASSVQDGRNSPLHF.

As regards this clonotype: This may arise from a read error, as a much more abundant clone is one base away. CDR3: CAISYSLGYGYTF. In DNA form, the CDR3 reads TGTGCCATCAGTTACTCGTTGGGCTATGGCTACACCTTC. The chain recombines TRBV10-3 with TRBJ1-2; D not certain. CDR1 is ENHRY, CDR2 SYGVKD, per germline. V gave up 5 bases and J gave up 4 bases, with 11 bases separating them. CDR3 length: 13 amino acids.

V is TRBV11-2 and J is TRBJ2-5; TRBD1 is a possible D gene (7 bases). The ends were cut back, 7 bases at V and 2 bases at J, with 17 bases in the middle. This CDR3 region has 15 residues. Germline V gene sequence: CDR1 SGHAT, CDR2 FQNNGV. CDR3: CASTSAGGTQETQYF. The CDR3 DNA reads TGTGCCAGCACCTCCGCAGGGGGGACACAAGAGACCCAGTACTTC.

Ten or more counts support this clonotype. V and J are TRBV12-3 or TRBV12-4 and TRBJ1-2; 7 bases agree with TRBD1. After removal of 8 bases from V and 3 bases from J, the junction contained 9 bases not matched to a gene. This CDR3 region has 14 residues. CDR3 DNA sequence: TGTGCCAGCGCCAGATTCGGGACAGACTATGGCTACACCTTC. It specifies CASARFGTDYGYTF.

The CDR3 DNA reads as TGTGCCAGCAGGGGGCCGACAGGGCTCCCCTACGAGCAGTACTTC. Translation gives CASRGPTGLPYEQYF. The chain employs TRBV6-1 and TRBJ2-7; 7 bases match TRBD1. V lost 6 bases and J lost 2; bases outside the gene matches: 10. Germline CDR1 MNHNS, CDR2 SASEGT. The CDR3 runs 15 residues.

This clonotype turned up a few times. The CDR3 region has the DNA TGTGCCAGCAGCCAAAGGGAAGAAACAGATACGCAGTATTTT. Amino acid sequence: CASSQREETDTQYF. V and J are TRBV5-6 and TRBJ2-3, with unresolved D. V was shortened by 4 bases and J by 3 bases, with 12 bases between the two germline ends. Germline CDR1 is SGHDT and CDR2 is YYEEEE. This CDR3 contains 14 residues.

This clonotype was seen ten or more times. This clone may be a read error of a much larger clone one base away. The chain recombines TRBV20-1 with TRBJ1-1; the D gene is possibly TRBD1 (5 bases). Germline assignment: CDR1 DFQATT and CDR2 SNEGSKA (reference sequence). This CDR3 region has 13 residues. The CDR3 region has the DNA TGCAATGCCAAGGACATAACGAACACTGAAGCTTTCTTT. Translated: CNAKDITNTEAFF.

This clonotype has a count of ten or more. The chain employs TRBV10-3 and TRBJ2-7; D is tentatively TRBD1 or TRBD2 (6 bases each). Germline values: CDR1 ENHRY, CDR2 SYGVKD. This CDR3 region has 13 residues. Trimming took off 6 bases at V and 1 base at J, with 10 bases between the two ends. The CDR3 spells CAISGGQSYEQYF. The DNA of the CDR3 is TGTGCCATCAGCGGGGGACAATCCTACGAGCAGTACTTC.

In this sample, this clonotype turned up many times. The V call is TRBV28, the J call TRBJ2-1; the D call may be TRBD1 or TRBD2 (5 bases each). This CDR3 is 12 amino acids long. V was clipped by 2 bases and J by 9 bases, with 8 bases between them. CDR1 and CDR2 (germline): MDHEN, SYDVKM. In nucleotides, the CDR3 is TGTGCCAGCAGTTTAGTAGGGACTGAGCAGTTCTTC. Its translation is CASSLVGTEQFF.

DNA of the CDR3: TGCAGTGCTAGACCTCCTATTGGGCCAGACACCGGGGAGCTGTTTTTT. Its translation is CSARPPIGPDTGELFF. The rearrangement links TRBV20-1 to TRBJ2-2; the D is unclear. Germline V gives CDR1 DFQATT, CDR2 SNEGSKA (reference sequence). CDR3 length: 16 residues. Between the trimmed V and J ends, which lost 2 bases and 3 bases, there was a span of 16 bases.

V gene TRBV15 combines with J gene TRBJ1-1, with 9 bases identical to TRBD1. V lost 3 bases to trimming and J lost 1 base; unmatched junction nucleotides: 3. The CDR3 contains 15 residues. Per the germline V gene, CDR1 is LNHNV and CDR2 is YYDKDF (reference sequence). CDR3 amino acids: CATSRAGQGNTEAFF. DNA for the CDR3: TGTGCCACCAGCAGGGCGGGACAGGGGAACACTGAAGCTTTCTTT.

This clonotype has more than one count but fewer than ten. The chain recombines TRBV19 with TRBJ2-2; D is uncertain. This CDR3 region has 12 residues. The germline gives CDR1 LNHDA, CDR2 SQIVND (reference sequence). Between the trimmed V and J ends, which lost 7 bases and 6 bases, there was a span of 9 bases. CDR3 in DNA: TGTGCCAGTACTGACACCTCCGGGGAGCTGTTTTTT. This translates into CASTDTSGELFF.

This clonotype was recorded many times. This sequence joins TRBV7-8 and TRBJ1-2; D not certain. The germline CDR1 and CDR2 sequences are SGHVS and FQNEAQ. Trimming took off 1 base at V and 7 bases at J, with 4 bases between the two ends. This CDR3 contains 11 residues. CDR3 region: CASSLEGGYTF. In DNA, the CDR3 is TGTGCCAGCAGCTTAGAGGGTGGCTACACCTTC.

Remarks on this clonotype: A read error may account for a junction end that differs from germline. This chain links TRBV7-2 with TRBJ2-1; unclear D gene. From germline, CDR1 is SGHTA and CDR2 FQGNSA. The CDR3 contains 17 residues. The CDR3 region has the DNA TGTGCCAGCAGCTTGGCCTGGACGAGTAACGTCGACAATGAGCAGTTCTTT. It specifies CASSLAWTSNVDNEQFF.

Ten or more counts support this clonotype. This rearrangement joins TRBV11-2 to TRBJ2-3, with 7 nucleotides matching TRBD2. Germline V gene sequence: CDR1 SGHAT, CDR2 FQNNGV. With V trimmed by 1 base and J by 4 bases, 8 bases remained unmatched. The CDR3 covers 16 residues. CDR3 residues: CASSLGSGGISDTQYF. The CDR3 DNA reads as TGTGCCAGCAGCTTAGGGTCGGGAGGTATTTCAGATACGCAGTATTTT.

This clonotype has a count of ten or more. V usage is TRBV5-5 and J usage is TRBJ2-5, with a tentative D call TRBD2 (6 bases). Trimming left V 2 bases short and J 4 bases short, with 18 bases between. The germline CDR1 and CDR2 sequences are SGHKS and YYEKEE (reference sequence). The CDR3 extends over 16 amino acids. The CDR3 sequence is CASSLGQPGVGETQYF. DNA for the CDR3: TGTGCCAGCAGCTTAGGGCAGCCGGGGGTGGGAGAGACCCAGTACTTC. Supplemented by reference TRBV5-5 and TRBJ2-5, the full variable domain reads DAGVTQSPTHLIKTRGQQVTLRCSPISGHKSVSWYQQVLGQGPQFIFQYYEKEERGRGNFPDRFSARQFPNYSSELNVNALLLGDSALYLCASSLGQPGVGETQYFGPGTRLLVL.

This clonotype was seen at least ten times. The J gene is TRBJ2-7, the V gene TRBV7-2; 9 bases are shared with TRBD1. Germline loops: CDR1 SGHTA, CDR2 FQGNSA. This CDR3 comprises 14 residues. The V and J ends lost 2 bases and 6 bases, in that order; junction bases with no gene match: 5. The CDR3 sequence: CASSLRQGGSEQYF. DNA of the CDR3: TGTGCCAGCAGCTTAAGACAGGGGGGTAGCGAGCAGTACTTC.

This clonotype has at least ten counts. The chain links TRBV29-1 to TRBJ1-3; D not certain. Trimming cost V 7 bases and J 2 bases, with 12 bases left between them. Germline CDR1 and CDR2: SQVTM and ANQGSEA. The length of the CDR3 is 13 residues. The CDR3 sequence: CSAGSLTGNTIYF. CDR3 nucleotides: TGCAGCGCCGGATCGCTTACTGGAAACACCATATATTTT. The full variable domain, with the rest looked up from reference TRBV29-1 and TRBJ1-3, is SAVISQKPSRDICQRGTSLTIQCQVDSQVTMMFWYRQQPGQSLTLIATANQGSEATYESGFVIDKFPISRPNLTFSTLTVSNMSPEDSSIYLCSAGSLTGNTIYFGEGSWLTVV.

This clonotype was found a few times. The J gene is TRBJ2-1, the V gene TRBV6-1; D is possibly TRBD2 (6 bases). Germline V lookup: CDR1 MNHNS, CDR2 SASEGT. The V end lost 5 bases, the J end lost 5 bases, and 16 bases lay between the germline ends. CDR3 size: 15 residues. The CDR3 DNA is TGTGCCAGCAGTTCCCCGGGAGCACAAGACAATGAGCAGTTCTTC. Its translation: CASSSPGAQDNEQFF.

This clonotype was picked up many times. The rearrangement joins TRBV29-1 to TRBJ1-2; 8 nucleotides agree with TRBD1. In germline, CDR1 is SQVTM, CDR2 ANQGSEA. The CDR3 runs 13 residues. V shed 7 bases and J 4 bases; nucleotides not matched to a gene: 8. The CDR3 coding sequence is TGCAGCGCCCTGACAGGGGATGGCTATGGCTACACCTTC. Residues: CSALTGDGYGYTF.